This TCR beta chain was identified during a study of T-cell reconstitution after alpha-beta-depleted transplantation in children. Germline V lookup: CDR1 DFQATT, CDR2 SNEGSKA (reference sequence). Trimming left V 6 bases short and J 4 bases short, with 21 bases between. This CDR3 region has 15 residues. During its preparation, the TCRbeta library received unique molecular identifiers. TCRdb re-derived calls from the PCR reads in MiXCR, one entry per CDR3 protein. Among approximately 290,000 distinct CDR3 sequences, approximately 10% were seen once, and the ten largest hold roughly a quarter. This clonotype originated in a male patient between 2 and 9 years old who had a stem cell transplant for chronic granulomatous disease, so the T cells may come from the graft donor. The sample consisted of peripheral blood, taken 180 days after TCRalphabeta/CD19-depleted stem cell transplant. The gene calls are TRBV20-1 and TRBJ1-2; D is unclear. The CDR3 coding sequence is TGCAGTGCCGCCACTAAGATCCATGGGGTCTATGGCTACACCTTC. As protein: CSAATKIHGVYGYTF.